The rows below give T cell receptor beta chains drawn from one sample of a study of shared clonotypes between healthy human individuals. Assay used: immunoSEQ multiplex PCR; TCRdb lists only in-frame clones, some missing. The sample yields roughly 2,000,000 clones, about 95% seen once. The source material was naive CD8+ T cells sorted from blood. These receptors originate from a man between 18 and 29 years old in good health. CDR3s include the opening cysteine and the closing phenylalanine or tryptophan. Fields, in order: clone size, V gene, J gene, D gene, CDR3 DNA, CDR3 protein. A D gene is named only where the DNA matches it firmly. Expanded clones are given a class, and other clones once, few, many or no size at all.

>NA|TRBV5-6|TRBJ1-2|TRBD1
TGTGCCAGCAGCTTCCGGGACAGGGATATTTATGGCTACACCTTC
CASSFRDRDIYGYTF
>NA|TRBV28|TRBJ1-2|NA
TGTGCCAGCAGTTTTTTTGAGGGGGACGGTCTACTTAACTATGGCTACACCTTC
CASSFFEGDGLLNYGYTF
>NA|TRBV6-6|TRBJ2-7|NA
TGTGCCAGCAGTTACCCCCCCGGGGGGCTCGGGTACGAGCAGTACTTC
CASSYPPGGLGYEQYF
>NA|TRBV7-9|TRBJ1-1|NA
TGTGCCAGCAGCTTACCCCAGAGTGGGCTGACTGAAGCTTTCTTT
CASSLPQSGLTEAFF
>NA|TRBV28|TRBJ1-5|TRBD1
TGTGCCAGCAGTACGGGACAGGGGGTTGTAAGCAATCAGCCCCAGCATTTT
CASSTGQGVVSNQPQHF
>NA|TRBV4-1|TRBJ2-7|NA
TGCGCCAGCAGCCAAGATGGCAGGGGAGGCGGCGAGCAGTACTTC
CASSQDGRGGGEQYF
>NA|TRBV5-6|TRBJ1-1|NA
TGTGCCAGCAGCGAGAACACTGAAGCTTTCTTT
CASSENTEAFF
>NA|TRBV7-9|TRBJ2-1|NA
TGTGCCAGCAGCTCCGACTCCTACAATGAGCAGTTCTTC
CASSSDSYNEQFF
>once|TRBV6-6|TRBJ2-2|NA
TGTGCCAGCAGTTACGTGGGGGCGGGCGGGGAGCTGTTTTTT
CASSYVGAGGELFF
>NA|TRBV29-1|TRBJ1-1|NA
TGCAGCGACCGGGACGCAATGAACACTGAAGCTTTCTTT
CSDRDAMNTEAFF
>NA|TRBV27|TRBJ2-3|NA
TGTGCCAGCAGTTTACGACGGGGAGGCACAGATACGCAGTATTTT
CASSLRRGGTDTQYF
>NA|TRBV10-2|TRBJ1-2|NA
TGCGCCAGCAGTGAGGTCGGAATAAACTATGGCTACACCTTC
CASSEVGINYGYTF
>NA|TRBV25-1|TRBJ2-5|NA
TGTGCCAGCAGTGACCTTGGGGGTCAAGAGACCCAGTACTTC
CASSDLGGQETQYF
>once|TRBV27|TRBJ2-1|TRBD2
TGTGCCAGCATGGTAGCGGGAGGTGTAAATGAGCAGTTCTTC
CASMVAGGVNEQFF
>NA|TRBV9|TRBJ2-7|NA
TGTGCCAGCAGCGTAGGAGACAGCTCCTACGAGCAGTACTTC
CASSVGDSSYEQYF
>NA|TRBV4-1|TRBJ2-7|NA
TGCGCCAGCAGCCAAGAGACAGCGACAGCCTACGAGCAGTACTTC
CASSQETATAYEQYF
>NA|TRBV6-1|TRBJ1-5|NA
TGTGCCAGCAGTGAACTGGGTGTGAGCAATCAGCCCCAGCATTTT
CASSELGVSNQPQHF
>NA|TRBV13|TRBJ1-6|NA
TGTGCCAGCAGCTTAAGACAAGAAGGCTCACCCCTCCACTTT
CASSLRQEGSPLHF
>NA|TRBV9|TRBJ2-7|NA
TGTGCCAGCAGCGTTCAATGGGGGGCAGAGCAGTACTTC
CASSVQWGAEQYF
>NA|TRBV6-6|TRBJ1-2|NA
TGTGCCAGCAGTGGAGACCCGAACTATGGCTACACCTTC
CASSGDPNYGYTF
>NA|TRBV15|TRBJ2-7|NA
TGTGCCACCGCCGTGGGGGTCCACGAGCAGTACTTC
CATAVGVHEQYF
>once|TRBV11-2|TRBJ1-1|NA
TGTGCCAGCAGCTTAGGGGACCTCGCGGATCCTGAAGCTTTCTTT
CASSLGDLADPEAFF
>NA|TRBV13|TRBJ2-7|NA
TGTGCCAGCAGCCAAGCAGGGCCCTTCTCCTACGAGCAGTACTTC
CASSQAGPFSYEQYF
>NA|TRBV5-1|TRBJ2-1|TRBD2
TGCGCCAGCAGCTTGAACCGGGGGGGCCTCTACAATGAGCAGTTCTTC
CASSLNRGGLYNEQFF
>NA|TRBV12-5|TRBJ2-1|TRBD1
TGTGCTACGAAAGCGGACAGGGACAATGAGCAGTTCTTC
CATKADRDNEQFF
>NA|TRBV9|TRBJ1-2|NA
TGTGCCAGCAGCGAAACAGGGTGGAACTATGGCTACACCTTC
CASSETGWNYGYTF
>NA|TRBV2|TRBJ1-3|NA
TGTGCCAGCAGTGAATTTCGAGCGGGAGCTGGAAACACCATATATTTT
CASSEFRAGAGNTIYF
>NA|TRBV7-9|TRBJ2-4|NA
TGTGCCAGCAGCTTAGATACTAGCGGCCAGGGGGGCATTCAGTACTTC
CASSLDTSGQGGIQYF
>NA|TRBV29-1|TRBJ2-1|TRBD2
TGCAGCGTGGCCGGACTAGCGGCCTACAATGAGCAGTTCTTC
CSVAGLAAYNEQFF
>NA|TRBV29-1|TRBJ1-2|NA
TGCAGCGCGGAACGGGGAGTAGGCTACACCTTC
CSAERGVGYTF